The 4 T cell receptor beta chains below were found in one sample sequenced in a study of T cells expressing NK-cell markers (dated by TCRdb to the early 2020s). Library generation was performed with 5' RACE. The reads were generated on an Illumina HiSeq 2000. TCRdb reprocessed the raw reads; every CDR3 protein sequence is a single record, and DNA is not supplied. The sample's table covers about 460,000 distinct CDR3 sequences. The top ten hold approximately 1.4% of the sample. The specimen sequenced was blood T cells: a sorted CD56 or NKG2C T cell subset, CD4+ or CD8+ T cells, or bulk PBMC T cells (not recorded which). These TCRs come from a woman in her 50s in good health. Donor details come from another sample of the same person, matched by shared clones.

The V and J genes are TRBV10-3 and TRBJ2-3; TCRdb gives TRBD2 as the D gene, but with no DNA this cannot be confirmed. From germline, CDR1 is ENHRY and CDR2 SYGVKD. CDR3 length: 14 residues. The CDR3 sequence is CAITPAGVSDTQYF.

The chain uses TRBV7-9 and TRBJ1-6. In germline, CDR1 is SEHNR, CDR2 FQNEAQ (reference sequence). CDR3 length equals 13 residues. The CDR3 here is CASSLESNSPLHF.

The gene calls are TRBV3-1 and TRBJ2-1; absent DNA, TCRdb's TRBD2 call cannot be checked. The germline V gene encodes CDR1 LGHDT and CDR2 YNNKEL (reference sequence). This CDR3 contains 17 residues. CDR3 region: CASSQGNRLAGGPLQFF.

The CDR3 reads CATSRDRARGLAKNIQYF. This chain links TRBV15 with TRBJ2-4; absent DNA, TCRdb's TRBD1 call cannot be checked. CDR3 length: 18 amino acids. Looked up from germline, CDR1 is LNHNV and CDR2 is YYDKDF (reference sequence).